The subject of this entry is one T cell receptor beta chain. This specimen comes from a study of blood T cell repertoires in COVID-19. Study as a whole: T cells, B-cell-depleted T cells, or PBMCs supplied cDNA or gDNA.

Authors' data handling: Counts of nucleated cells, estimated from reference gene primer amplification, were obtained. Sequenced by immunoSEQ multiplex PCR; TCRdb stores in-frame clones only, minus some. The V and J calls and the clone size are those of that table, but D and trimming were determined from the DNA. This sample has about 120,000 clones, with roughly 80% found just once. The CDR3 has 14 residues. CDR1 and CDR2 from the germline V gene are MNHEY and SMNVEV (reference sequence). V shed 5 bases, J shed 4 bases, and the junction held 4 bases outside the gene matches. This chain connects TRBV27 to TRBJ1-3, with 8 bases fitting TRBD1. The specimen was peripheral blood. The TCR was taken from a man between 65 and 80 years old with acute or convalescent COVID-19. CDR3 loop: CASSRQGTGNTIYF. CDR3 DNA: TGTGCCAGCAGTCGACAGGGGACGGGAAACACCATATATTTT.